These 12 T cell receptor beta chains were all obtained from the same sample, sequenced in a study of shared clonotypes between healthy human individuals. Clones were read by immunoSEQ multiplex PCR, and TCRdb kept only the in-frame ones, dropping some. The table shows around 1,100,000 clones, with approximately 80% occurring only once. What was sequenced was memory CD4+ T cells from PBMCs. Noted subset: CD45RA-negative fraction. These receptors were obtained from a man between 18 and 29 years old in good health. Some clones in this sample may be carry-over from other donors' samples.

This clone was counted a few times. The J gene is TRBJ2-1, the V gene TRBV4-2; 7 bases line up with TRBD2. The CDR3 covers 14 residues. V shed 5 bases and J 5 bases; nucleotides not matched to a gene: 6. Germline lookup yields CDR1 LGHNA and CDR2 YNFKEQ. The DNA of the CDR3 is TGTGCCAGCAGCGGGAGGGCCGCGAACAATGAGCAGTTCTTC. Translated: CASSGRAANNEQFF.

V usage is TRBV7-6 and J usage is TRBJ2-5; 10 bases are a match to TRBD1. V dropped 5 bases and J dropped 6; count of bases not matched to a gene: 15. This CDR3 has 17 residues. Germline V gene lookup returns CDR1 SGHVS and CDR2 FNYEAQ. As DNA, the CDR3 is TGTGCCAGCAGCGCTCGCTCCGGGACAGGGGCATCCCAGACCCAGTACTTC. This translates into CASSARSGTGASQTQYF.

The chain joins TRBV7-9 to TRBJ1-6; D possibly corresponds to TRBD1 (5 bases). This CDR3 has 13 residues. V was cut by 7 bases and J by 10 bases, with 14 bases left in between. The germline gives CDR1 SEHNR, CDR2 FQNEAQ (reference sequence). The CDR3 reads CASTKGLGSPLHF. Here the CDR3 DNA reads TGTGCCAGCACGAAGGGGCTAGGGTCACCCCTCCACTTT.

The chain employs TRBV7-2 and TRBJ2-5, with TRBD1 as a possible D gene (6 bases). The CDR3 spans 14 residues. From germline, CDR1 is SGHTA and CDR2 FQGNSA. Trimming cost V 6 bases and J 1 base, with 12 bases left between them. CDR3 nucleotide sequence: TGTGCCAGCAGGGAAGGGGGTTCCCAAGAGACCCAGTACTTC. It codes for CASREGGSQETQYF.

This chain joins TRBV28 and TRBJ1-5; the D gene is possibly TRBD1 (5 bases). V was shortened by 9 bases and J by 5 bases, with 14 bases between the two germline ends. The CDR3 loop spans 13 amino acids. Germline CDR1 MDHEN, CDR2 SYDVKM. DNA of the CDR3: TGTGCCAGTTATGCGGGGGATTATCAGCCCCAGCATTTT. Translated, it gives CASYAGDYQPQHF.

This rearrangement joins TRBV6-6 to TRBJ2-5, with no clear D. V was pared by 2 bases and J by 1 base, with 11 bases between. The CDR3 covers 15 residues. The germline gives CDR1 MNHNY, CDR2 SVGAGI (reference sequence). The DNA of the CDR3 is TGTGCCAGCAGTTACCTGGGATCCGGCCAAGAGACCCAGTACTTC. Translation gives CASSYLGSGQETQYF.

Many counts were recorded for this clone. This chain joins TRBV30 and TRBJ1-1; D perhaps matches TRBD1 (5 bases). The V gene's germline CDR1 is GTSNPN and CDR2 SVGIG (reference sequence). The CDR3 is made up of 12 amino acids. The V and J ends lost 3 bases and 4 bases respectively, with 9 bases between them. The CDR3 sequence is CAWRQGPTEAFF. CDR3 sequence (DNA): TGTGCCTGGAGGCAGGGTCCCACTGAAGCTTTCTTT.

The chain uses TRBV30 and TRBJ2-7; TRBD2 matches 15 bases. The CDR3 runs to 18 residues. Germline CDR1 and CDR2: GTSNPN and SVGIG (reference sequence). The trim removed 3 bases at V and 2 bases at J, leaving 11 bases unmatched. The CDR3 DNA reads TGTGCCTGGAGAAATCCCGGGACTAGCGGGAGGCCGGCCTACGAGCAGTACTTC. This encodes CAWRNPGTSGRPAYEQYF.

Ten or more counts support this clone. The sample has other DNA sequences that encode this CDR3 too. This chain connects TRBV28 to TRBJ2-5, with D possibly matching TRBD1 (5 bases). The CDR3 is 13 amino acids. Trimming shortened V by 4 bases and J by 5 bases, and 11 bases separated the two germline ends. Germline loops: CDR1 MDHEN, CDR2 SYDVKM. The CDR3, as DNA: TGTGCCAGCAGTTCTCCAGGGCGGGAGACCCAGTACTTC. It translates to CASSSPGRETQYF.

The gene calls are TRBV11-2 and TRBJ2-1; 9 bases align to TRBD2. This CDR3 is built from 14 residues. CDR1 is SGHAT, CDR2 FQNNGV, per germline. V dropped 10 bases and J dropped 5; count of bases not matched to a gene: 9. The CDR3 DNA follows: TGTGCCACCCGGGCGGGAGGGCCCCACAATGAGCAGTTCTTC. Its translation is CATRAGGPHNEQFF.

With regard to this clone: Within the sample, other DNA sequences also encode this same CDR3. The chain employs TRBV5-1 and TRBJ1-1; perhaps TRBD1 as D (5 bases). The V end lost 3 bases, the J end lost 1 base, and 10 bases lay between the germline ends. The V gene's germline CDR1 is SGHRS and CDR2 YFSETQ. This CDR3 is 14 amino acids long. CDR3 sequence (DNA): TGCGCCAGCAGCTCCGGGACGGGGAACACTGAAGCTTTCTTT. As protein: CASSSGTGNTEAFF.

The J gene is TRBJ2-7, the V gene TRBV5-4; TRBD2 might be the D (5 bases). The length of the CDR3 is 13 residues. Trimming stripped 4 bases from V and 6 bases from J, with 14 bases between. Germline V gene sequence: CDR1 SGHNT, CDR2 YYREEE (reference sequence). The DNA for the CDR3 is TGTGCCAGCAGCCCCCCGGGATCTCGCGAGCAGTACTTC. Its protein is CASSPPGSREQYF.